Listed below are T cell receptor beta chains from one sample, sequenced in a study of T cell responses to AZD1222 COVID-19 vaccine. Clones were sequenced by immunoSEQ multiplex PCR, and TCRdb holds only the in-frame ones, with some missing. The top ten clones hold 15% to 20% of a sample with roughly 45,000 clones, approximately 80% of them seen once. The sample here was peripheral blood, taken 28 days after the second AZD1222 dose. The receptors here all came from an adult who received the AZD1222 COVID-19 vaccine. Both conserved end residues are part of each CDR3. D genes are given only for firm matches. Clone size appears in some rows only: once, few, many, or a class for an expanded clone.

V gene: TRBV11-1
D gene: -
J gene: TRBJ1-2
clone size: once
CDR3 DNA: TGTGCCAGCAGCTTAGCGCCCGGGGGCGCCTACACCTTC
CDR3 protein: CASSLAPGGAYTF

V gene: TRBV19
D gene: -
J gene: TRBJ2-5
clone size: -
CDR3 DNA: TGTGCCAGTAGCCCCCGGGGCGAGACCCAGTACTTC
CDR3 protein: CASSPRGETQYF

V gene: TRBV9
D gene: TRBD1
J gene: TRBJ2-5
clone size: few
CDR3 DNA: TGTGCCAGCAGCCCAGCGACAGGGGCTCAAGAGACCCAGTACTTC
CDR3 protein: CASSPATGAQETQYF

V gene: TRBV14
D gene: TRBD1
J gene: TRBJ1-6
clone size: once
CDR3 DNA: TGTGCCAGCAGCCAAGATTTGGGGACAGTCAATTCACCCCTCCACTTT
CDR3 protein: CASSQDLGTVNSPLHF

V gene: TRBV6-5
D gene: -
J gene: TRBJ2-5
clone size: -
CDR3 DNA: TGTGCCAGCAGTTACTCGCAACGGGGGGCCGAAGAGACCCAGTACTTC
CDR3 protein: CASSYSQRGAEETQYF

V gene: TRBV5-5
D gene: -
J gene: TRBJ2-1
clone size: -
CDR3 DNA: TGTGCCAGCAGTGTGGGGCCCTACAATGAGCAGTTCTTC
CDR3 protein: CASSVGPYNEQFF

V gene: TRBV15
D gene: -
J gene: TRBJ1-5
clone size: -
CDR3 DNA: TGTGCCACCAGCGAGGGGGGACTTGGCAATCAGCCCCAGCATTTT
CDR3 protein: CATSEGGLGNQPQHF

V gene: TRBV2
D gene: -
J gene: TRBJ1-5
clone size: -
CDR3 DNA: TGTGCCAGGGGACGGGACAATCAGCCCCAGCATTTT
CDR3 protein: CARGRDNQPQHF

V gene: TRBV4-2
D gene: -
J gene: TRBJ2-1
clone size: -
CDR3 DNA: TGTGCCAGCAGCCGCCCCGGGACGGAGAGGAATGAGCAGTTCTTC
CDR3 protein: CASSRPGTERNEQFF

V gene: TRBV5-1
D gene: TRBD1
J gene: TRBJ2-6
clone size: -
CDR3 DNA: TGCGCCAGCAGCTTGGTTGGGACAGGGATCCTTGGGGCCAACGTCCTGACTTTC
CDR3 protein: CASSLVGTGILGANVLTF

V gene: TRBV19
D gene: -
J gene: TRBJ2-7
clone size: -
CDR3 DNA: TGTGCCAGTAGTCGAGGACAGACCTACGAGCAGTACTTC
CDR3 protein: CASSRGQTYEQYF

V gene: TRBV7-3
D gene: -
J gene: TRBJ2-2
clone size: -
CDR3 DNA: TGTGCCAGCAGCTTAACCACACGCGGGACCGGGGAGCTGTTTTTT
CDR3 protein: CASSLTTRGTGELFF

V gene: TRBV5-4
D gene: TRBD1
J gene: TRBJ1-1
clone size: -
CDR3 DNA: TGTGCCAGCAGCTATGGACAGGGGGCCTTTCGAGACACTGAAGCTTTCTTT
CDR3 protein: CASSYGQGAFRDTEAFF

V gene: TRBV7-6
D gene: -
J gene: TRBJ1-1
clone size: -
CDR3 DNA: TGTGCCAGCAGCTCGACAGCTTTGAACACTGAAGCTTTCTTT
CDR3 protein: CASSSTALNTEAFF

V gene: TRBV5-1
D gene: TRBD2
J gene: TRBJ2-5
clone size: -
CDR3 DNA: TGCGCCAGCAGCGTAGCGGGGGGAGAGACCCAGTACTTC
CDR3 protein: CASSVAGGETQYF

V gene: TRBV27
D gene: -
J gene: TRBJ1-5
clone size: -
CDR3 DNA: TGTGCCAGCAGTTTTCAGGGGAGTCAGCCCCAGCATTTT
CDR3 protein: CASSFQGSQPQHF

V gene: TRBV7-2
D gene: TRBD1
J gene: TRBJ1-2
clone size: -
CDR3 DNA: TGTGCCAGCAGCTTAGGTCCCGGGACAGCCGCTTTTGGCTACACCTTC
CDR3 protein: CASSLGPGTAAFGYTF

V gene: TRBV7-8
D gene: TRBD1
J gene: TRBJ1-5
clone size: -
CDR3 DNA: TGTGCCAGCACCCCCTCCTCGAGACAGGGGGTTATGTGGAATCAGCCCCAGCATTTT
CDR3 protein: CASTPSSRQGVMWNQPQHF

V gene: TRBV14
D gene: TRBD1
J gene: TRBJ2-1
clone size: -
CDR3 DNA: TGTGCCAGCAGCCCCCACAGGGGGCGGCGCTCCTACAATGAGCAGTTCTTC
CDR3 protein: CASSPHRGRRSYNEQFF

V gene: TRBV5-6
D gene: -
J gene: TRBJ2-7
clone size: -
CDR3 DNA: TGTGCCAGCAGCTTGATGGGTAAACAATCCTACGAGCAGTACTTC
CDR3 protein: CASSLMGKQSYEQYF

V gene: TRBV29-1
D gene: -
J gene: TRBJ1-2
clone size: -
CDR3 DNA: TGCAGCGTTGACCTGACTCGGAAGGGTGGCTACACCTTC
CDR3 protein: CSVDLTRKGGYTF

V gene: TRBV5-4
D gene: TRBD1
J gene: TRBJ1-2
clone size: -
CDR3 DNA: TGTGCCAGCAGCTTGGAAATTACAGGGGGCCGTGGCTACACCTTC
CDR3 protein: CASSLEITGGRGYTF

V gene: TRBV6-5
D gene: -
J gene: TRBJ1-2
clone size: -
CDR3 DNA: TGTGCCAGCACCCGGGGGTGGGAGAACTATGGCTACACCTTC
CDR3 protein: CASTRGWENYGYTF

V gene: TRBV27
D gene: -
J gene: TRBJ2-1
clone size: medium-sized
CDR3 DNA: TGTGCCAGCATCAGTTACAATGAGCAGTTCTTC
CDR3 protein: CASISYNEQFF

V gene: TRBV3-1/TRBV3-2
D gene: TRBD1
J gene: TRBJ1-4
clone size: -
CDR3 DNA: TGTGCCAGCAGCCAAGATTTGACAGGGACGAAATCATATGAAAAACTGTTTTTT
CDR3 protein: CASSQDLTGTKSYEKLFF

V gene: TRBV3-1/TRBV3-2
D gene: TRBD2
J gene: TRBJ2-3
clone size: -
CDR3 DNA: TGTGCCAGCAGCCAAGAGATAGCGGGGGGCCGGAGCACAGATACGCAGTATTTT
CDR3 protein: CASSQEIAGGRSTDTQYF

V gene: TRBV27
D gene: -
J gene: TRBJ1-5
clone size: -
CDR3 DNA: TGTGCCAGCAGTTTAGTTTGGGCAACTCAGCCCCAGCATTTT
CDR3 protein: CASSLVWATQPQHF

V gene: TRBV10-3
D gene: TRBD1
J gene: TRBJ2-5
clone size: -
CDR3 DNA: TGTGCCATCCGAGGGACAGGGAGGTTCCAAGAGACCCAGTACTTC
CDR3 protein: CAIRGTGRFQETQYF

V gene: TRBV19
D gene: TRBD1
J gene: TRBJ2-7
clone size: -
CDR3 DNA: TGTGCCAGTAGTGCACAGGGGAAGATATCCTACGAGCAGTACTTC
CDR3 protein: CASSAQGKISYEQYF

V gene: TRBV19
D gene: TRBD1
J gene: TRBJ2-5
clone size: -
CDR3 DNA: TGTGCCAGTAGTCCCGACAGGGGCGGGTGGGAGACCCAGTACTTC
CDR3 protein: CASSPDRGGWETQYF

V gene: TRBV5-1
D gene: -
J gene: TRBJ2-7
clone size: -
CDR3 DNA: TGCGCCAGCAGCTTGGAAGGGCGGAATAAGTACTTC
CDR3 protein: CASSLEGRNKYF

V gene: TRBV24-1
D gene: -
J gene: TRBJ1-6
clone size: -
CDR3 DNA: TGTGCCACCAGTGATGTCAGGGAGGATTCACCCCTCCACTTT
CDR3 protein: CATSDVREDSPLHF

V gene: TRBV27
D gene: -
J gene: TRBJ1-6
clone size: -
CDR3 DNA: TGTGCCAGCAGTTTACCGGGTAGGACACCCCTCCACTTT
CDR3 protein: CASSLPGRTPLHF

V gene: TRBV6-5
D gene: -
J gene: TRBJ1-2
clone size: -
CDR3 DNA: TGTGCCAGCAGTTACTCGAGCTCATTTGGGGGCTATGGCTACACCTTC
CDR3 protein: CASSYSSSFGGYGYTF

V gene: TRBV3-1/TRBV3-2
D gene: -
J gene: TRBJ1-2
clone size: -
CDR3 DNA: TGTGCCAGCAGCCAAGGGGGGTATGGGTCGGTCGGTCATGGCTACACCTTC
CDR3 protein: CASSQGGYGSVGHGYTF

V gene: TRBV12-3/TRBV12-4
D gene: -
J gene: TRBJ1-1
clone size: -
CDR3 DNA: TGTGCCAGCAGTTTTTGGGGGGTTGAAGCTTTCTTT
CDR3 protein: CASSFWGVEAFF

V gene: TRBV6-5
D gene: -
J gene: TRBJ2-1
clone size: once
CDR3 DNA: TGTGCCAGCACCCTAGAATTCTACAATGAGCAGTTCTTC
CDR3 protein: CASTLEFYNEQFF

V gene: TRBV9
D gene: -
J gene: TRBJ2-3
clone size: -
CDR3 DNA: TGTGCCAGCAGCCCGCGGGGTGCGTTAAGCACAGATACGCAGTATTTT
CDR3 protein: CASSPRGALSTDTQYF

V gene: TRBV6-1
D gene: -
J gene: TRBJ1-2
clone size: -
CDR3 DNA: TGTGCCAGCAGTGAATATATCTATGGCTACACCTTC
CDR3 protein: CASSEYIYGYTF

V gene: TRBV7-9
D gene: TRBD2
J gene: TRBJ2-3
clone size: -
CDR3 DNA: TGTGCCAGCAGCCATCAAGCGGGGGGTCCCACAGATACGCAGTATTTT
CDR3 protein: CASSHQAGGPTDTQYF

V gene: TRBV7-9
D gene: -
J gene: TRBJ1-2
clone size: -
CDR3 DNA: TGTGCCAGCAGCTTACACCTTAAAGGCGATGGCTACACCTTC
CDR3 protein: CASSLHLKGDGYTF

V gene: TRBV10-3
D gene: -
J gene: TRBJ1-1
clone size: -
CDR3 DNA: TGTGCCATCAGTAAGTCAGAGAACCTGAACACTGAAGCTTTCTTT
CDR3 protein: CAISKSENLNTEAFF